The clone carrying this T cell receptor beta chain turned up a few times. These data are taken from a study of radiotherapy plus CTLA-4 blockade in lung cancer. The repertoire was sequenced with immunoSEQ multiplex PCR; TCRdb's copy has only in-frame clones and lacks some. Here the sample spans 90,000 to 100,000 clones, around 79% being singletons. After removal of 8 bases from V and 2 bases from J, the junction contained 14 bases not matched to a gene. The V gene's germline CDR1 is LGHNA and CDR2 YSLEER. CDR3 size: 16 residues. The origin of this receptor is a human donor with non-small cell lung cancer who had a partial response to radiotherapy plus ipilimumab. Some clones in this sample may be carry-over from other donors' samples. Material: peripheral blood, obtained from a patient treated with radiotherapy plus ipilimumab. The chain links TRBV4-3 to TRBJ2-5, with TRBD2 matching 7 bases. The DNA for the CDR3 is TGCGCCAGCGGCGTTGGGGCGGGGGTGGGGCAAGAGACCCAGTACTTC. Translation gives CASGVGAGVGQETQYF.